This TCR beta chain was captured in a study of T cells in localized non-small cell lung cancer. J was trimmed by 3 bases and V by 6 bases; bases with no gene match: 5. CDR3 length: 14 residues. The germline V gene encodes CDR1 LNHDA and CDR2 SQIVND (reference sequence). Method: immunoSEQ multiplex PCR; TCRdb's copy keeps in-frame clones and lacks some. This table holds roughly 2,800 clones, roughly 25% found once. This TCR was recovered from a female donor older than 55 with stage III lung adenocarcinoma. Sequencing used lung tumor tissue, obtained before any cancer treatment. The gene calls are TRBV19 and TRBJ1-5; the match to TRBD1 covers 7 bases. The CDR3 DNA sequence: TGTGCCAGTAGGCAAACAGGGGACAATCAGCCCCAGCATTTT. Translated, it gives CASRQTGDNQPQHF.